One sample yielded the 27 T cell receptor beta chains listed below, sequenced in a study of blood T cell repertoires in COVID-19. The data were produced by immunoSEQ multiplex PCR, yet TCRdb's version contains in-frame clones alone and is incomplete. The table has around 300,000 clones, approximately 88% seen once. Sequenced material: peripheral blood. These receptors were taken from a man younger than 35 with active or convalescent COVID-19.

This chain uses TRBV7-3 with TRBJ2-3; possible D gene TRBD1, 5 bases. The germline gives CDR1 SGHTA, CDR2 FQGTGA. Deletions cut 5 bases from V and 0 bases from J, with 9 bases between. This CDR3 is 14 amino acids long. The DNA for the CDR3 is TGTGCCAGCAGCGACAGCAGTAGCACAGATACGCAGTATTTT. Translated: CASSDSSSTDTQYF.

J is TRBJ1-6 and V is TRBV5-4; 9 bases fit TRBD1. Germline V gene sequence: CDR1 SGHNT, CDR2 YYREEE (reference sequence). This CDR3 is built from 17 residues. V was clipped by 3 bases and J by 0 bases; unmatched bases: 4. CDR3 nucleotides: TGTGCCAGCAGCTCAGCGACAGGGGGCTCCTATAATTCACCCCTCCACTTT. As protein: CASSSATGGSYNSPLHF.

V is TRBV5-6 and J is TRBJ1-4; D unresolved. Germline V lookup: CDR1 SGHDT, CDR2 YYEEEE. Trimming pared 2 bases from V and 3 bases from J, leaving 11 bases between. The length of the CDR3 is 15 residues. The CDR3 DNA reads TGTGCCAGCAGCTTTGGTACACCTGCTAATGAAAAACTGTTTTTT. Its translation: CASSFGTPANEKLFF.

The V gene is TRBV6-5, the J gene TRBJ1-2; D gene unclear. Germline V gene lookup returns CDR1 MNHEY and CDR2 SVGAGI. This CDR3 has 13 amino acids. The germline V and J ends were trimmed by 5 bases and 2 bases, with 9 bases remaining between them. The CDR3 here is CASSLDGNYGYTF. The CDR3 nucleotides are TGTGCCAGCAGTCTCGACGGGAACTATGGCTACACCTTC.

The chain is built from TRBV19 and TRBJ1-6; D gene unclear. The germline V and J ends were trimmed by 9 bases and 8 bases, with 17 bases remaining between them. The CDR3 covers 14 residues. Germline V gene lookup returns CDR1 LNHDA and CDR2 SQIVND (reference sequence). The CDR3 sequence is CASSSGRSHSPLHF. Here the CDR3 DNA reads TGTGCCAGCTCTAGCGGGAGGAGCCATTCACCCCTCCACTTT.

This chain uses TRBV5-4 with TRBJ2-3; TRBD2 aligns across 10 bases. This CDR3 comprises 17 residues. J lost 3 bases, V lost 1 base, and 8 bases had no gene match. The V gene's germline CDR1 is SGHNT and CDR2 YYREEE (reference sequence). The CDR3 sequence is CASSLFVSGGGTDTQYF. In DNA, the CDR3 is TGTGCCAGCAGCTTGTTTGTCAGCGGGGGGGGAACAGATACGCAGTATTTT.

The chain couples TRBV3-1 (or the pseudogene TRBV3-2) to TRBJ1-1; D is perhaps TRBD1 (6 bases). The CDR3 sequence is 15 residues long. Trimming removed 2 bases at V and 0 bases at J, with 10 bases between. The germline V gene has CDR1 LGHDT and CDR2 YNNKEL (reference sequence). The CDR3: CASSQRTVMNTEAFF. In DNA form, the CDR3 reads TGTGCCAGCAGCCAACGGACAGTCATGAACACTGAAGCTTTCTTT.

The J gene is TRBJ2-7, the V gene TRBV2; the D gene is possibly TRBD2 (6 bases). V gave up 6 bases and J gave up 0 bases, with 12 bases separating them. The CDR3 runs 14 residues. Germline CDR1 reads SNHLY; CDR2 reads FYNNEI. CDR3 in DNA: TGTGCCAGCAGGGGGACTCCGAGCTCCTACGAGCAGTACTTC. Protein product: CASRGTPSSYEQYF.

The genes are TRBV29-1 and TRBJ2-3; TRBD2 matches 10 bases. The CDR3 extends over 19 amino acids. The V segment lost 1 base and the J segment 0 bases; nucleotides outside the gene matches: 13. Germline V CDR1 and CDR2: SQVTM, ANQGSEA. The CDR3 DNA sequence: TGCAGCGTTGAAGTTCTCCTAGCGGGGGTTTCCTCTAGCACAGATACGCAGTATTTT. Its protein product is CSVEVLLAGVSSSTDTQYF.

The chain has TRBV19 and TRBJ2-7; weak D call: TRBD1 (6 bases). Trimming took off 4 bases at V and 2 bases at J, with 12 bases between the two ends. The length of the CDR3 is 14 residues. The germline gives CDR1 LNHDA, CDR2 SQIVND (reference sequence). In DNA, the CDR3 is TGTGCCAGTAGTAACCTACAGGGTCCCTACGAGCAGTACTTC. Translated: CASSNLQGPYEQYF. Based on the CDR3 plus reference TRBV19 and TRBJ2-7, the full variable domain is DGGITQSPKYLFRKEGQNVTLSCEQNLNHDAMYWYRQDPGQGLRLIYYSQIVNDFQKGDIAEGYSVSREKKESFPLTVTSAQKNPTAFYLCASSNLQGPYEQYFGPGTRLTVT.

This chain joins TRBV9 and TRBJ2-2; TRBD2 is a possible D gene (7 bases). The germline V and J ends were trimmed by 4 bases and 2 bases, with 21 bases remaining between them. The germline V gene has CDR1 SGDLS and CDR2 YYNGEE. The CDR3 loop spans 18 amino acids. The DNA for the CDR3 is TGTGCCAGCAGCTCCTCCCAGACGGCGGGGGCCAACACCGGGGAGCTGTTTTTT. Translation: CASSSSQTAGANTGELFF.

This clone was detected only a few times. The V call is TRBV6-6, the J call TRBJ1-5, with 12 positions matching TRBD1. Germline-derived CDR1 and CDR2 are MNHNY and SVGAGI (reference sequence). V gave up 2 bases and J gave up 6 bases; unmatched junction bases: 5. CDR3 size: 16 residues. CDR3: CASSYPGQGASQPQHF. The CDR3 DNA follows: TGTGCCAGCAGTTACCCGGGACAGGGGGCAAGTCAGCCCCAGCATTTT.

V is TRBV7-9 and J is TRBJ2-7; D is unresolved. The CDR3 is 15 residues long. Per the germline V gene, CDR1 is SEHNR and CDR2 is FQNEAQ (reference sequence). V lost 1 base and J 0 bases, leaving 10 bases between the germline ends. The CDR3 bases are TGTGCCAGCAGCTTAGTTACAGAGAACTCCTACGAGCAGTACTTC. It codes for CASSLVTENSYEQYF.

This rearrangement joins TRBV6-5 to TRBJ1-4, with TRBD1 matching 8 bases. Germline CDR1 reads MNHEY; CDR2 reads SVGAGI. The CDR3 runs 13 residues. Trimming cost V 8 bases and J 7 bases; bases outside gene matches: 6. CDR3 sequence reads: CASSKTGAEKLFF. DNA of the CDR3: TGTGCCAGCTCCAAGACAGGGGCTGAAAAACTGTTTTTT.

This CDR3 is CASSLNQGYTEAFF. DNA of the CDR3: TGTGCCAGCAGCCTAAACCAGGGGTACACTGAAGCTTTCTTT. The rearrangement uses TRBV3-1 (or the pseudogene TRBV3-2) and TRBJ1-1; tentative D call: TRBD1 (6 bases). This CDR3 region has 14 residues. V was clipped by 4 bases and J by 3 bases, with 12 bases between them. Germline V gene data show CDR1 as LGHDT and CDR2 as YNNKEL (reference sequence).

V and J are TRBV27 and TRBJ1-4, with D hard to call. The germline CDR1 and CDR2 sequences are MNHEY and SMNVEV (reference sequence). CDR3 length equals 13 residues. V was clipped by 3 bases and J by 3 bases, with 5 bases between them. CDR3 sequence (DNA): TGTGCCAGCAGTTTTATGTCTAATGAAAAACTGTTTTTT. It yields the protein CASSFMSNEKLFF.

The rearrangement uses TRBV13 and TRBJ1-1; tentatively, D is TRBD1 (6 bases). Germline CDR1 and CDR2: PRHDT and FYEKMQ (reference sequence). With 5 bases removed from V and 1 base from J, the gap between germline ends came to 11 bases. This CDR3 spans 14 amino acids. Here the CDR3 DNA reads TGTGCCAGCAGCGTACAGGGTGGGAACACTGAAGCTTTCTTT. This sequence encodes CASSVQGGNTEAFF.

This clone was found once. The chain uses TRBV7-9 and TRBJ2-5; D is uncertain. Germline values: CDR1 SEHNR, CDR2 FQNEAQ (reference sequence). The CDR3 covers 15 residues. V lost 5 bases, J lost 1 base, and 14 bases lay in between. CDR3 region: CASSERNPLQETQYF. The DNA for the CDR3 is TGTGCCAGCAGCGAGAGGAACCCCCTCCAAGAGACCCAGTACTTC.

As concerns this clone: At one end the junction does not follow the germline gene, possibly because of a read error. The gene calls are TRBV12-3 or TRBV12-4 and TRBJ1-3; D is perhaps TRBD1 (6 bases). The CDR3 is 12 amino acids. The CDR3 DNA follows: TGTGCCAGCAGTACCCAGACAGGACGGGCCTCTTTT. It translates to CASSTQTGRASF.

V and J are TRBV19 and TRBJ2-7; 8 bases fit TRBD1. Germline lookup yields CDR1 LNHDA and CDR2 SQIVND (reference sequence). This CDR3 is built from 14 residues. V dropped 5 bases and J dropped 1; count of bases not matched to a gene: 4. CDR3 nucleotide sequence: TGTGCCAGTAGTCCGGGACAGGTTTCCTACGAGCAGTACTTC. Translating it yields CASSPGQVSYEQYF.

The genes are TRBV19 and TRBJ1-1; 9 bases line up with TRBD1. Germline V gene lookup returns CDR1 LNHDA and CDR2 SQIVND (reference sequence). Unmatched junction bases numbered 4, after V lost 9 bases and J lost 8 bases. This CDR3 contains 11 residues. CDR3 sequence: CASVGTGEAFF. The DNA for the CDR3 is TGTGCCAGCGTTGGGACAGGGGAAGCTTTCTTT.

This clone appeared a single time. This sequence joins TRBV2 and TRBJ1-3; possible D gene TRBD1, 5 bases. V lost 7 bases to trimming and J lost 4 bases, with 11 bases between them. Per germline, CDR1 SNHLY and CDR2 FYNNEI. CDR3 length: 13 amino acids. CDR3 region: CASMEGPGNTIYF. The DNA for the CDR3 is TGTGCCAGCATGGAGGGGCCCGGAAACACCATATATTTT.

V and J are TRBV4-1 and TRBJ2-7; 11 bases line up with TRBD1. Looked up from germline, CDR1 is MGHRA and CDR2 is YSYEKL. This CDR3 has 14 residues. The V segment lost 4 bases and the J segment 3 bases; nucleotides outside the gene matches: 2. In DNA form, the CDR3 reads TGCGCCAGCAGCCCCGGGACAGGGGGCTACGAGCAGTACTTC. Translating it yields CASSPGTGGYEQYF.

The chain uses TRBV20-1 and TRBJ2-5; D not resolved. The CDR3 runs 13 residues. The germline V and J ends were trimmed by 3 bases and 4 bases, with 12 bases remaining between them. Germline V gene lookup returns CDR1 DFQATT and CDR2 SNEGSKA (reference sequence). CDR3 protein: CSASLDSRETQYF. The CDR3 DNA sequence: TGCAGTGCTAGTTTGGATAGCCGAGAGACCCAGTACTTC.

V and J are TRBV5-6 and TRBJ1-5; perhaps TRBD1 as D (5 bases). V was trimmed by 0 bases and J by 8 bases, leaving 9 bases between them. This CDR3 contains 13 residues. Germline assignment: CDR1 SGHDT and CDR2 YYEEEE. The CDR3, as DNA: TGTGCCAGCAGCTTGGGGGGGGACGAGCCCCAGCATTTT. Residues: CASSLGGDEPQHF. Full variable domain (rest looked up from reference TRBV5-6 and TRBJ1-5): DAGVTQSPTHLIKTRGQQVTLRCSPKSGHDTVSWYQQALGQGPQFIFQYYEEEERQRGNFPDRFSGHQFPNYSSELNVNALLLGDSALYLCASSLGGDEPQHFGDGTRLSIL.

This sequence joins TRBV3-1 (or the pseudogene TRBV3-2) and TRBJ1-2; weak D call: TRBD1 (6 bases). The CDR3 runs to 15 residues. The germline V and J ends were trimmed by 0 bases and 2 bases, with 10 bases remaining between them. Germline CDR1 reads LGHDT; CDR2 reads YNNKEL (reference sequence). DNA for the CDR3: TGTGCCAGCAGCCAAGATCTAGACAGGAACTATGGCTACACCTTC. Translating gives CASSQDLDRNYGYTF.

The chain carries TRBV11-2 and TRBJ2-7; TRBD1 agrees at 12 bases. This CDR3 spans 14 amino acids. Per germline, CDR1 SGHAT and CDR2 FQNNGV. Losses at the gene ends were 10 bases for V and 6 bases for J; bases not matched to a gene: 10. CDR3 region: CAMVGRDRGPEQYF. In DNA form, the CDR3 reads TGTGCCATGGTCGGCCGGGACAGGGGGCCCGAGCAGTACTTC.